This T cell receptor beta chain was identified during a study of PD-1 blockade in classical Hodgkin lymphoma. Study-wide background: Patients were treated with nivolumab at 3 mg/kg, and this was given intravenously every 2 weeks. Notes on the study in general: Patients who began taking nivolumab under 1 year after ASCT were left out.

Sample time point: cycle 4 day 1 (C4D1), after less than 7 weeks of nivolumab. Each patient's relapse followed autologous stem cell transplantation, and brentuximab vedotin exposure varied. The best responses consisted of complete response, partial response or progressive disease. TCRdb keeps only in-frame clones here, not all; method: immunoSEQ multiplex PCR. The sample lists some 20,000 clones; around 82% were seen once. Worth noting for this clone: Its target is not known.

The CDR3 extends over 16 amino acids. Germline lookup yields CDR1 SGHDN and CDR2 FVKESK. V was clipped by 0 bases and J by 1 base, with 12 bases between them. This rearrangement joins TRBV14 to TRBJ1-1, with D tentatively TRBD1 (6 bases). The clonotype originates from a human donor with classical Hodgkin lymphoma. The sequences come from peripheral blood mononuclear cells (PBMCs), collected before the fourth cycle of nivolumab. CDR3 DNA: TGTGCCAGCAGCCAAGAGGGACATCCAGCGAACACTGAAGCTTTCTTT. Translation gives CASSQEGHPANTEAFF. The variable domain in full, with the rest retrieved from reference TRBV14 and TRBJ1-1, is EAGVTQFPSHSVIEKGQTVTLRCDPISGHDNLYWYRRVMGKEIKFLLHFVKESKQDESGMPNNRFLAERTGGTYSTLKVQPAELEDSGVYFCASSQEGHPANTEAFFGQGTRLTVV.